The clone carrying this T cell receptor (beta chain) has ten or more counts. Its cognate antigen is unknown. This record comes from a study of metastatic and nonmetastatic thyroid tumors. Turning to the study itself: Both malignant and benign thyroid patients supplied peripheral blood and tumor or nodule tissue samples, across which the repertoires of these patients were then compared.

How the authors handled the data: For papillary thyroid cancer, a distant-metastasis classifier was constructed from CDR3 differences observed across clinicopathological groups. TCRdb re-analyzed the PCR reads using MiXCR. The V and J calls and clone size come from TCRdb's table, not from the authors' own analysis. The sample has 30,000 to 50,000 clones; approximately 13% are singletons. The germline CDR1 and CDR2 sequences are SGHTA and FQGNSA. The ends lost 5 bases at V and 7 bases at J; junction bases unmatched: 2. CDR3 size: 14 residues. Treatment of any kind had been given to no patient before thyroid surgery. Study observations and caveats: Within blood and tumor, benign nodules reportedly had significantly lower TCR beta diversity than malignant thyroid tumors did.

The J gene is TRBJ1-6, the V gene TRBV7-2, with 10 nucleotides matching TRBD1. This TCR was recovered from a female donor with papillary thyroid cancer or a benign thyroid nodule (not recorded which). Some clones in this sample may be carry-over from other donors' samples. Sequenced: blood. CDR3 region: CASSKTGGNSPLHF. Written as DNA, the CDR3 is TGTGCCAGCAGCAAGACAGGGGGCAATTCACCCCTCCACTTT.